Sequencing of this T cell receptor beta chain was carried out in a study of blood T cell repertoires in COVID-19. At the level of the study: PBMCs, B-cell-depleted T cells, or T cells provided the cDNA or gDNA that made up the material.

Original analysis: Amplification with reference gene primers provided the estimates of nucleated cell counts. Some clones are missing from TCRdb's copy, which holds only in-frame ones; the method was immunoSEQ multiplex PCR. The DNA gave D and trimming, while V, J and clone size come from that table. Of about 30,000 clones in the sample, 75% to 85% are singletons; the top ten hold 7.5% to 10%. This clone was detected once. The CDR3 is 17 amino acids. Trimming took 0 bases from V and 4 from J, leaving 18 bases between them. Germline V gene data show CDR1 as MNHNS and CDR2 as SASEGT. J is TRBJ1-2 and V is TRBV6-1; D may be TRBD1 (6 bases). The specimen was peripheral blood. This clonotype was sampled from a man of 80 years or more with active COVID-19. CDR3 in amino acids: CASSEAGWGQDLYGYTF. DNA for the CDR3: TGTGCCAGCAGTGAAGCGGGGTGGGGACAAGACCTCTATGGCTACACCTTC.